This T cell receptor (beta chain) appears in the sequencing data of a study of T cells in Graves' hyperthyroidism and ophthalmopathy. Study summary: The initial diagnosis was the point when peripheral blood was collected, ahead of any treatment.

No ophthalmopathy progression within 18 months constituted stable Graves' hyperthyroidism. Newly diagnosed patients aged 18 to 65 had hyperthyroidism of under 2 months' duration. Pregnant or lactating patients were excluded, as were those with uncontrolled infection or other autoimmune disease. TCR beta CDR3 region amplification was performed from RNA transcripts. HTBI primers were the set used in a first-round RT-PCR of the TCR CDR3. One entry per CDR3 protein results from TCRdb running MiXCR on the multiplex PCR reads. The table records approximately 480,000 distinct CDR3 sequences, under 25% of them present only once. In this sample, this clonotype turned up many times. This CDR3 comprises 17 residues. The V and J ends lost 0 bases and 2 bases, in that order; junction bases with no gene match: 9. The V gene's germline CDR1 is SGHAT and CDR2 FQNNGV.

This TCR was recovered from a man between 18 and 35 years old with Graves' hyperthyroidism. What was sequenced was blood. The chain recombines TRBV11-2 with TRBJ1-2; TRBD1 matches 7 bases. The CDR3 sequence is CASSLEGGRGKNYGYTF. DNA for the CDR3: TGTGCCAGCAGCTTAGAAGGCGGCAGGGGGAAAAACTATGGCTACACCTTC.